Listed below are T cell receptor beta chains from one sample, sequenced in a study of blood T cell repertoires in COVID-19. The repertoire was sequenced with immunoSEQ multiplex PCR; TCRdb's copy has only in-frame clones and lacks some. The profile shows about 68,000 clones, roughly 89% of them singletons. The sequencing sample was made of peripheral blood. The receptors come from a man aged 45-65 years with active COVID-19. The CDR3 runs from the conserved cysteine through the conserved F or W. D genes are given only for firm matches. Some rows have no size entry. The others give once, few or many, or a class for an expanded clone.

j_call: TRBJ2-5
v_call: TRBV6-2/TRBV6-3
d_call: .
clone_size: .
cdr3_nt: TGTGCCAGCAGCCAAAGGACAGACCTACAAGAGACCCAGTACTTC
cdr3_aa: CASSQRTDLQETQYF

j_call: TRBJ2-1
v_call: TRBV11-2
d_call: .
clone_size: .
cdr3_nt: TGTGCCAGCAGCTTAGCGTCTCTTTACAATGAGCAGTTCTTC
cdr3_aa: CASSLASLYNEQFF

j_call: TRBJ2-7
v_call: TRBV7-9
d_call: TRBD2
clone_size: .
cdr3_nt: TGTGCCAGCTCCGGGACTAGCGGGGGTAGCGAGCAGTACTTC
cdr3_aa: CASSGTSGGSEQYF

j_call: TRBJ2-7
v_call: TRBV5-1
d_call: TRBD1
clone_size: .
cdr3_nt: TGCGCCAGCAGCTGGGGGACAGGGTCTTCCTACGAGCAGTACTTC
cdr3_aa: CASSWGTGSSYEQYF

j_call: TRBJ2-7
v_call: TRBV4-3
d_call: .
clone_size: once
cdr3_nt: TGCGCCAGCAGCCAAGATCTTCCAGGGACCTACGAGCAGTACTTC
cdr3_aa: CASSQDLPGTYEQYF

j_call: TRBJ1-3
v_call: TRBV7-2
d_call: .
clone_size: .
cdr3_nt: TGTGCCAGCAGCACTAATACTGCCGGAAACACCATATATTTT
cdr3_aa: CASSTNTAGNTIYF

j_call: TRBJ1-1
v_call: TRBV5-1
d_call: TRBD1
clone_size: .
cdr3_nt: TGCGCCAGCAGCCGTCCCGGGACAGGGGGCGGCACTGAAGCTTTCTTT
cdr3_aa: CASSRPGTGGGTEAFF

j_call: TRBJ2-3
v_call: TRBV18
d_call: .
clone_size: .
cdr3_nt: TGTGCCAGCTCACCAGGACTCGGCACAGATACGCAGTATTTT
cdr3_aa: CASSPGLGTDTQYF

j_call: TRBJ2-7
v_call: TRBV28
d_call: TRBD1
clone_size: .
cdr3_nt: TGTGCCAGCAGTTATGACAGGGTAAGGGCCTACGAGCAGTACTTC
cdr3_aa: CASSYDRVRAYEQYF

j_call: TRBJ1-6
v_call: TRBV7-9
d_call: TRBD1
clone_size: .
cdr3_nt: TGTGCCAGCAGACCGATAACAGGGGGCGCATATAATTCACCCCTCCACTTT
cdr3_aa: CASRPITGGAYNSPLHF

j_call: TRBJ1-1
v_call: TRBV2
d_call: TRBD1
clone_size: .
cdr3_nt: TGTGCCAGCACAGCTCTCTGGACAGGGGCAAACACTGAAGCTTTCTTT
cdr3_aa: CASTALWTGANTEAFF

j_call: TRBJ1-2
v_call: TRBV5-1
d_call: .
clone_size: .
cdr3_nt: TGCGCCAGCAGCTTGAGCAGGGATAACTATGGCTACACCTTC
cdr3_aa: CASSLSRDNYGYTF

j_call: TRBJ2-2
v_call: TRBV13
d_call: .
clone_size: once
cdr3_nt: TGTGCCAGCAGCCCTGCAGGGTCCGGGGAGCTGTTTTTT
cdr3_aa: CASSPAGSGELFF

j_call: TRBJ2-1
v_call: TRBV11-2
d_call: TRBD2
clone_size: .
cdr3_nt: TGTGCCAGCAGCTCAAAACTAGCGGGGGGGCCCCATGAGCAGTTCTTC
cdr3_aa: CASSSKLAGGPHEQFF

j_call: TRBJ2-1
v_call: TRBV7-6
d_call: TRBD2
clone_size: .
cdr3_nt: TGTGCCAGCAGCCCAACCGGGGGGGCGAGCGCCTACAATGAGCAGTTCTTC
cdr3_aa: CASSPTGGASAYNEQFF

j_call: TRBJ1-1
v_call: TRBV19
d_call: TRBD1
clone_size: .
cdr3_nt: TGTGCCACGTTGACAGGGACAGCTGAAGCTTTCTTT
cdr3_aa: CATLTGTAEAFF

j_call: TRBJ2-5
v_call: TRBV9
d_call: TRBD2
clone_size: few
cdr3_nt: TGTGCCAGCAGCGTAGAGGGCGGGGGGACCCTCCAAGAGACCCAGTACTTC
cdr3_aa: CASSVEGGGTLQETQYF

j_call: TRBJ2-5
v_call: TRBV7-3
d_call: .
clone_size: .
cdr3_nt: TGTGCCAGCAGCTTGGAGGGGCAGCGGGAGACCCAGTACTTC
cdr3_aa: CASSLEGQRETQYF

j_call: TRBJ2-7
v_call: TRBV10-3
d_call: .
clone_size: .
cdr3_nt: TGTGCCATCAGTGTAACTAGCCAGGGCTACGAGCAGTACTTC
cdr3_aa: CAISVTSQGYEQYF

j_call: TRBJ2-7
v_call: TRBV7-8
d_call: .
clone_size: .
cdr3_nt: TGTGCCAGCAGCTTTCGAGGGAGCTCCTACGAGCAGTACTTC
cdr3_aa: CASSFRGSSYEQYF

j_call: TRBJ2-7
v_call: TRBV2
d_call: TRBD1
clone_size: .
cdr3_nt: TGTGCCAGCAGTGATGGGGACAGGGCCAATACCCCGTACTTC
cdr3_aa: CASSDGDRANTPYF

j_call: TRBJ1-2
v_call: TRBV5-1
d_call: .
clone_size: .
cdr3_nt: TGCGCCAGCAGCTCCCAATACTACTATGGCTACACCTTC
cdr3_aa: CASSSQYYYGYTF

j_call: TRBJ2-7
v_call: TRBV25-1
d_call: TRBD2
clone_size: .
cdr3_nt: TGTGCCAGCAGTCTAGCGGGGGGCGAGCAGTACTTC
cdr3_aa: CASSLAGGEQYF

j_call: TRBJ2-7
v_call: TRBV5-1
d_call: .
clone_size: .
cdr3_nt: TGCGCCAGCAGCGCTCCTGGCGGCGAGCAGTACTTC
cdr3_aa: CASSAPGGEQYF

j_call: TRBJ2-5
v_call: TRBV12-5
d_call: .
clone_size: .
cdr3_nt: TGTGCTAGTGGTTCATTCCAGGACGGTGGCGTTTGGGACTCCAAGTACCAAGAGACCCAGTACTTC
cdr3_aa: CASGSFQDGGVWDSKYQETQYF

j_call: TRBJ2-2
v_call: TRBV2
d_call: .
clone_size: .
cdr3_nt: TGTGCCTGCGTGACTGTCCGAGACACCGGGGAGCTGTTTTTT
cdr3_aa: CACVTVRDTGELFF

j_call: TRBJ2-1
v_call: TRBV9
d_call: TRBD2
clone_size: .
cdr3_nt: TGTGCCAGCAGCGTAGAGGTACTAGCGGACAATGAGCAGTTCTTC
cdr3_aa: CASSVEVLADNEQFF

j_call: TRBJ2-3
v_call: TRBV21-1
d_call: .
clone_size: .
cdr3_nt: TGTGCCAGCCCCGGGGGAAGGAATCAGGCAAAAACGCAGTATTTT
cdr3_aa: CASPGGRNQAKTQYF

j_call: TRBJ2-3
v_call: TRBV6-5
d_call: TRBD1
clone_size: .
cdr3_nt: TGTGCAGAACAGGGGGGAGGCACAGATACGCAGTATTTT
cdr3_aa: CAEQGGGTDTQYF

j_call: TRBJ1-2
v_call: TRBV28
d_call: TRBD1
clone_size: once
cdr3_nt: TGTGCCAGCAGTCCCCTACAGGGGAGGATTGGCTACACCTTC
cdr3_aa: CASSPLQGRIGYTF

j_call: TRBJ2-3
v_call: TRBV7-9
d_call: TRBD1
clone_size: once
cdr3_nt: TGTGCCAGCAGCTTCGCCGGGACAGAGCCCCCAGATACGCAGTATTTT
cdr3_aa: CASSFAGTEPPDTQYF

j_call: TRBJ1-1
v_call: TRBV5-5
d_call: TRBD1
clone_size: .
cdr3_nt: TGTGCCAGCAGCAGGACAGGGGGCCCCACTGAAGCTTTCTTT
cdr3_aa: CASSRTGGPTEAFF

j_call: TRBJ1-2
v_call: TRBV9
d_call: TRBD1
clone_size: .
cdr3_nt: TGTGCCAGCAGCGAGTCAGGGACAGATCACTATGGCTACACCTTC
cdr3_aa: CASSESGTDHYGYTF

j_call: TRBJ2-5
v_call: TRBV4-2
d_call: .
clone_size: .
cdr3_nt: TGTGCCAGCAGCCCCGGACTGGAAGAGACCCAGTACTTC
cdr3_aa: CASSPGLEETQYF

j_call: TRBJ1-2
v_call: TRBV3-1/TRBV3-2
d_call: .
clone_size: .
cdr3_nt: TGTGCCAGCAGCCAAGTCGCAGGGGCTGAAGGCTACACCTTC
cdr3_aa: CASSQVAGAEGYTF

j_call: TRBJ2-1
v_call: TRBV4-3
d_call: TRBD1
clone_size: few
cdr3_nt: TGCGCCAGCAGCCCATCCCAAGGGGGCTCTCCCAATGAGCAGTTCTTC
cdr3_aa: CASSPSQGGSPNEQFF

j_call: TRBJ2-3
v_call: TRBV7-7
d_call: TRBD1
clone_size: .
cdr3_nt: TGTGCCAGCAGCCCGGGGACAGGGGGCACAGATACGCAGTATTTT
cdr3_aa: CASSPGTGGTDTQYF

j_call: TRBJ2-2
v_call: TRBV25-1
d_call: .
clone_size: few
cdr3_nt: TGTGCCAGCAGTGAATCCAGGGACACCGGGGAGCTGTTTTTT
cdr3_aa: CASSESRDTGELFF

j_call: TRBJ1-6
v_call: TRBV2
d_call: TRBD1
clone_size: .
cdr3_nt: TGTGCCAGCAGTGACCAACTACTGACAGGGGTTTCTCGTTCACCCCTCCACTTT
cdr3_aa: CASSDQLLTGVSRSPLHF

j_call: TRBJ2-3
v_call: TRBV24-1
d_call: TRBD2
clone_size: .
cdr3_nt: TGTGCCACCAGTGATAAACCGGGACTAGGGAAAGGCGAAGATACGCAGTATTTT
cdr3_aa: CATSDKPGLGKGEDTQYF

j_call: TRBJ2-7
v_call: TRBV11-2
d_call: .
clone_size: .
cdr3_nt: TGTGCCAGCAGCCCCCAGGGATCAGGGGTCTCCTACGAGCAGTACTTC
cdr3_aa: CASSPQGSGVSYEQYF

j_call: TRBJ2-3
v_call: TRBV9
d_call: .
clone_size: .
cdr3_nt: TGTGCCAGCAGCGTAGGGGGGCCAGGGCGCACAGATACGCAGTATTTT
cdr3_aa: CASSVGGPGRTDTQYF

j_call: TRBJ2-4
v_call: TRBV18
d_call: .
clone_size: .
cdr3_nt: TGTGCCAGCTCACCTTCCAGGGTGAGTTTAGCCAAAAACATTCAGTACTTC
cdr3_aa: CASSPSRVSLAKNIQYF

j_call: TRBJ1-1
v_call: TRBV29-1
d_call: TRBD1
clone_size: .
cdr3_nt: TGCAGCGTCCAGGACAGGGAAGCTTTCTTT
cdr3_aa: CSVQDREAFF

j_call: TRBJ2-3
v_call: TRBV14
d_call: .
clone_size: .
cdr3_nt: TGTGCCAGCAGCCTCGAGAGGGGGGGCTTTGCAGATACGCAGTATTTT
cdr3_aa: CASSLERGGFADTQYF

j_call: TRBJ2-7
v_call: TRBV6-5
d_call: TRBD1
clone_size: .
cdr3_nt: TGTGCCAGCAGTCATCTTTGGGACAGTTCCTACGAGCAGTACTTC
cdr3_aa: CASSHLWDSSYEQYF

j_call: TRBJ2-5
v_call: TRBV9
d_call: TRBD2
clone_size: .
cdr3_nt: TGTGCCAGCAGCCCAAATATCTGGCCGGGGGGGCTGGGAGAGACCCAGTACTTC
cdr3_aa: CASSPNIWPGGLGETQYF

j_call: TRBJ1-2
v_call: TRBV5-1
d_call: .
clone_size: few
cdr3_nt: TGCGCCAGCACACTTAGCGTTGGAGATGGCTACACCTTC
cdr3_aa: CASTLSVGDGYTF

j_call: TRBJ1-5
v_call: TRBV7-3
d_call: .
clone_size: few
cdr3_nt: TGTGCCAGCAGCTTATGGGCAGGTCAGCCCCAGCATTTT
cdr3_aa: CASSLWAGQPQHF

j_call: TRBJ1-2
v_call: TRBV6-2/TRBV6-3
d_call: TRBD1
clone_size: .
cdr3_nt: TGTGCCAGCAGTTTTTCGAGTCGACAGGGCGGCTACACCTTC
cdr3_aa: CASSFSSRQGGYTF

j_call: TRBJ1-4
v_call: TRBV13
d_call: TRBD1
clone_size: .
cdr3_nt: TGTGCCAGCAGCTTGGACAGGGGTACAAAACTGTTTTTT
cdr3_aa: CASSLDRGTKLFF

j_call: TRBJ1-4
v_call: TRBV2
d_call: TRBD1
clone_size: .
cdr3_nt: TGTGCCAGCCGTCAGGACAGGGGGGGAACAGCTAATGAAAAACTGTTTTTT
cdr3_aa: CASRQDRGGTANEKLFF

j_call: TRBJ1-2
v_call: TRBV5-6
d_call: .
clone_size: .
cdr3_nt: TGTGCCAGCAGCTTGGCTGGGGGCTGGGGCTACACCTTC
cdr3_aa: CASSLAGGWGYTF

j_call: TRBJ2-2
v_call: TRBV2
d_call: TRBD1
clone_size: few
cdr3_nt: TGTGCCAGCAGTGAGCAAGGGACAGCGGCTAGGGGCGGGGAGCTGTTTTTT
cdr3_aa: CASSEQGTAARGGELFF

j_call: TRBJ2-5
v_call: TRBV7-2
d_call: TRBD1
clone_size: .
cdr3_nt: TGTGCCAGCAGTGACAGGGGGTTTGAGACCCAGTACTTC
cdr3_aa: CASSDRGFETQYF

j_call: TRBJ2-5
v_call: TRBV2
d_call: .
clone_size: .
cdr3_nt: TGTGCCAGCAGTCCCCCCCAGGGGGGTGGGGGGACCCAGTACTTC
cdr3_aa: CASSPPQGGGGTQYF

j_call: TRBJ2-2
v_call: TRBV10-3
d_call: TRBD1
clone_size: .
cdr3_nt: TGTGCCATTTCCGGACAGGGAGGATCCGGGGAGCTGTTTTTT
cdr3_aa: CAISGQGGSGELFF

j_call: TRBJ1-2
v_call: TRBV2
d_call: TRBD1
clone_size: once
cdr3_nt: TGTGCCAGCACCAGGGACAGGGCCGTCCGAGGCTACACCTTC
cdr3_aa: CASTRDRAVRGYTF

j_call: TRBJ1-1
v_call: TRBV30
d_call: TRBD1
clone_size: .
cdr3_nt: TGTGCCTCGACGGGACAGGGGAACACTGAAGCTTTCTTT
cdr3_aa: CASTGQGNTEAFF